The source of this T cell receptor (beta chain) is a study of identifying expanded T cells in peripheral blood (dated by TCRdb to 2018 to 2020). Broadly, across the study: Technical replicates were generated by sequencing separate aliquots of the same genomic DNA pool, and four replicates were compared pairwise.

Broad study findings and their caveats: The binomial model flagged about 1.3 differentially abundant clones between technical replicates, compared with roughly 17 over approximately two weeks and 19 over about 4 weeks. In all healthy donors, the variance in clone template counts between samples taken around two weeks apart rose significantly as total template count increased. The authors expected that biological variance in healthy repertoires might rise further over much longer intervals, such as months to years. Across all healthy-donor time intervals, the beta-binomial model significantly lowered both the number of clones called differentially abundant and the false-positive rate.

No immune events such as infections were documented for the healthy donors during the collection period. Healthy-donor blood repertoires served as a training cohort to calibrate time-dependent variance in a beta-binomial model of T-cell clone differential abundance. The training cohort was composed of some ten healthy donors, 3 female and 7 male. Donor ages ranged from about 25 to 64 years, with an average of around 45 years. Obtained from a commercial supplier, whole blood was collected from each healthy donor at three time points set around 2 weeks apart. For immunosequencing, genomic DNA was extracted from unsorted whole blood. There are 12 amino acids in the CDR3, from cysteine to phenylalanine inclusive. Of the read, only the CDR3 DNA is kept; its 36 bases are in frame from base 1. V and J lose 4 bases and 9 bases, and a span of 11 bases separates them. For CDR1 and CDR2, the germline V gene lists SGHRS and YFSETQ.

This clone was detected a few times. This clone's antigen is unknown. No much larger clone exists at a distance of one base, and base qualities are not known. TCRbeta CDR3 regions were profiled with the immunoSEQ Assay using bias-controlled multiplex PCR amplification of genomic DNA. The authors' analysis ran thus. The absolute abundance of each unique TCRbeta CDR3 region was quantified after sequences were collapsed and filtered. Differential abundance was assessed using a binomial (Fisher-equivalent) model and a beta-binomial model in which time-dependent variance fitted from healthy donors was added. Clones with fewer than 5 combined templates were removed, and differential abundance was called for clones with a Benjamini-Hochberg FDR below 0.01. Using the form v = (b*log(k)+a)^2, the beta-binomial variance was modeled as a function of the total template count across the two samples. The clones in this table, taken by TCRdb from immuneACCESS, are in-frame only. Not every clone is retained; where verified, under half of the shortfall comes from an unresolved V gene, and the cause of the rest is unknown. Clonal size and the V and J genes are those of that table, whereas D and trimming came from the DNA. In all, the sample holds tens of thousands of clones, and 88% of those were seen once. Approximately 5.3% of the sample comes from the top ten.

The chain uses TRBV5-1 and TRBJ1-5; the D gene cannot be named for sure. The sequenced material came from blood. This TCR was sampled from a person aged 18 to 70 in good health. The CDR3 region has the sequence CASSLSGGPQHF. The DNA reads TGCGCCAGCAGCCTTTCGGGAGGGCCCCAGCATTTT.